The next 14 T cell receptor beta chains were all read from a single sample in a study of cytomegalovirus exposure and HLA in healthy donors. The PCR made use of 60 Vbeta and 13 Jbeta primers. Sequencing was performed with immunoSEQ multiplex PCR; in TCRdb, only in-frame clones are kept and a portion is missing. Of fewer than 250,000 clones listed, about 76% are singletons. Sequencing was carried out using PBMCs. All receptors derive from a woman in her forties or fifties in good health and CMV-seronegative.

The CDR3 DNA follows: TGTGCCAGCAGTGGAATACAGAACACTGAAGCTTTCTTT. It specifies CASSGIQNTEAFF. The chain links TRBV6-1 to TRBJ1-1, with D unclear. This CDR3 is built from 13 residues. The V end was cut by 4 bases, the J end by 1 base, with 7 bases between. CDR1 and CDR2 from the germline V gene are MNHNS and SASEGT.

This clone has just one count. CDR3 residues: CASSLRTANSYEQYF. CDR3 bases: TGTGCCAGCAGCCTACGCACAGCTAACTCCTACGAGCAGTACTTC. The chain employs TRBV7-9 and TRBJ2-7, with D uncertain. Per the germline V gene, CDR1 is SEHNR and CDR2 is FQNEAQ (reference sequence). The ends were cut back, 5 bases at V and 0 bases at J, with 14 bases in the middle. CDR3 length: 15 amino acids.

The chain carries TRBV9 and TRBJ1-3; 10 bases fit TRBD1. The CDR3 extends over 16 amino acids. The ends lost 4 bases at V and 4 bases at J; junction bases unmatched: 8. The germline gives CDR1 SGDLS, CDR2 YYNGEE. The CDR3 reads CASSTRDRGQGNTIYF. CDR3 DNA: TGTGCCAGCAGCACCAGAGACAGGGGGCAAGGAAACACCATATATTTT.

This clone has a handful of counts. The rearrangement uses TRBV7-2 and TRBJ2-2; D ambiguous. V was cut by 5 bases and J by 0 bases, with 10 bases left in between. The germline V gene encodes CDR1 SGHTA and CDR2 FQGNSA. The CDR3 extends over 15 amino acids. The CDR3 DNA sequence: TGTGCCAGCAGCGCCCTCGCGGCGAACACCGGGGAGCTGTTTTTT. Its translation is CASSALAANTGELFF.

CDR3 in amino acids: CASSVGGGNYEQYF. CDR3 nucleotide sequence: TGTGCCAGCAGCGTAGGGGGCGGGAACTACGAGCAGTACTTC. J is TRBJ2-7 and V is TRBV9; possibly TRBD2 for D (6 bases). The V and J ends lost 0 bases and 3 bases respectively, with 10 bases between them. This CDR3 region has 14 residues. Germline V lookup: CDR1 SGDLS, CDR2 YYNGEE.

The genes are TRBV9 and TRBJ2-3; D is undetermined. CDR1 is SGDLS and CDR2 is YYNGEE in the germline V gene. Trimming took off 3 bases at V and 1 base at J, with 12 bases between the two ends. The CDR3 has 15 residues. DNA of the CDR3: TGTGCCAGCAGCGCGTTGAGTCGTGGCACAGATACGCAGTATTTT. This sequence encodes CASSALSRGTDTQYF. The full variable domain, completed using reference TRBV9 and TRBJ2-3, is DSGVTQTPKHLITATGQRVTLRCSPRSGDLSVYWYQQSLDQGLQFLIQYYNGEERAKGNILERFSAQQFPDLHSELNLSSLELGDSALYFCASSALSRGTDTQYFGPGTRLTVL.

A single count supports this clone. The chain carries TRBV14 and TRBJ2-1, with D unclear. The germline V gene encodes CDR1 SGHDN and CDR2 FVKESK. Trimming removed 3 bases from V and 0 bases from J, with 6 bases in between. The CDR3 is 14 residues long. CDR3 bases: TGTGCCAGCAGCCACTTGAGCTCCTACAATGAGCAGTTCTTC. Translating it yields CASSHLSSYNEQFF.

This chain uses TRBV18 with TRBJ1-4; D perhaps matches TRBD1 (5 bases). This CDR3 has 14 amino acids. Trimming removed 1 base at V and 7 bases at J, with 10 bases between. Germline V CDR1 and CDR2: KGHSH, LQKENI. The CDR3: CASSPQGSVEKLFF. As DNA, the CDR3 is TGTGCCAGCTCACCACAGGGGTCGGTTGAAAAACTGTTTTTT.

The chain employs TRBV5-1 and TRBJ2-7; tentative D call: TRBD2 (6 bases). CDR3 size: 15 residues. The germline V gene has CDR1 SGHRS and CDR2 YFSETQ. V was pared by 4 bases and J by 3 bases, with 17 bases between. CDR3 loop: CASSPDSGPSYEQYF. Here the CDR3 DNA reads TGCGCCAGCAGCCCCGATAGCGGCCCCAGCTACGAGCAGTACTTC.

The J gene is TRBJ2-3, the V gene TRBV5-6; 11 bases align to TRBD2. The trim removed 0 bases at V and 2 bases at J, leaving 2 bases unmatched. This CDR3 contains 16 residues. Germline V lookup: CDR1 SGHDT, CDR2 YYEEEE. This CDR3 is CASSLVLAGDTDTQYF. The CDR3 DNA is TGTGCCAGCAGCTTGGTACTAGCGGGAGACACAGATACGCAGTATTTT. The variable domain in full, completed from reference TRBV5-6 and TRBJ2-3, reads DAGVTQSPTHLIKTRGQQVTLRCSPKSGHDTVSWYQQALGQGPQFIFQYYEEEERQRGNFPDRFSGHQFPNYSSELNVNALLLGDSALYLCASSLVLAGDTDTQYFGPGTRLTVL.

The chain has TRBV7-3 and TRBJ2-1; TRBD1 might be the D (6 bases). This CDR3 has 15 residues. The ends were cut back, 3 bases at V and 0 bases at J, with 9 bases in the middle. CDR1 is SGHTA and CDR2 is FQGTGA in the germline V gene. CDR3 sequence: CASSFNRASYNEQFF. The CDR3, as DNA: TGTGCCAGCAGCTTCAACAGGGCCTCCTACAATGAGCAGTTCTTC.

The chain carries TRBV9 and TRBJ1-4; TRBD1 matches at 7 bases. Unmatched junction bases numbered 7, after V lost 0 bases and J lost 8 bases. CDR1 and CDR2 (germline): SGDLS, YYNGEE. The CDR3 runs 15 residues. DNA of the CDR3: TGTGCCAGCAGCGTAGGCGGAGGGGGCCACGAAAAACTGTTTTTT. Amino acids: CASSVGGGGHEKLFF.

This clone was observed a few times. The gene calls are TRBV18 and TRBJ1-4; the D is unclear. Trimming removed 1 base from V and 3 bases from J, with 6 bases in between. Looked up from germline, CDR1 is KGHSH and CDR2 is LQKENI. The CDR3 is 14 residues long. The CDR3 here is CASSPLHPNEKLFF. The DNA for the CDR3 is TGTGCCAGCTCACCACTACACCCTAATGAAAAACTGTTTTTT.

This clone appeared once. The chain joins TRBV25-1 to TRBJ1-4; D is unclear. V lost 5 bases and J lost 0, with 10 bases in between. CDR1 and CDR2 (germline): MGHDK, SYGVNS. This CDR3 spans 15 amino acids. CDR3 sequence (DNA): TGTGCCAGCAGTTCCAGGCCTGCAACTAATGAAAAACTGTTTTTT. It translates to CASSSRPATNEKLFF.